The rows below give T cell receptor beta chains drawn from one sample of a study of OX40 agonist ivuxolimab in advanced cancers. Method: immunoSEQ multiplex PCR; TCRdb's copy keeps in-frame clones and lacks some. The table has roughly 88,000 clones, more than 75% seen once; the top ten hold 4.5% to 5.5%. Sequenced here: CD4+ or CD8+ T cells sorted from blood, sampled in a trial of the OX40 agonist ivuxolimab. The receptors derive from an adult with an advanced solid tumor such as melanoma, head and neck, liver or kidney cancer. Both conserved end residues are part of each CDR3. D genes are given only for firm matches. Size is stated for part of the rows, as once, few or many counts, or as a class when the clone is expanded.

clone size: NA
D gene: NA
V gene: TRBV19
J gene: TRBJ2-7
CDR3 DNA: TGTGCCACTTCTAGGGACGGAACCTACGAGCAGTACTTC
CDR3 protein: CATSRDGTYEQYF

clone size: NA
D gene: TRBD2
V gene: TRBV18
J gene: TRBJ2-1
CDR3 DNA: TGTGCCAGCTCACCAAAACTAGCGGGAGCCTACAATGAGCAGTTCTTC
CDR3 protein: CASSPKLAGAYNEQFF

clone size: NA
D gene: NA
V gene: TRBV10-3
J gene: TRBJ2-6
CDR3 DNA: TGTGCCATCAGTATGACACTTACCCGCTCTGGGGCCAACGTCCTGACTTTC
CDR3 protein: CAISMTLTRSGANVLTF

clone size: few
D gene: NA
V gene: TRBV29-1
J gene: TRBJ1-2
CDR3 DNA: TGCAGCGTTGAGGCGGGGTTTGGCTACACCTTC
CDR3 protein: CSVEAGFGYTF

clone size: NA
D gene: TRBD1
V gene: TRBV7-2
J gene: TRBJ1-1
CDR3 DNA: TGTGCCAGCAGCTTAAGGGGGGACAGGGGGCGCAGCACTGAAGCTTTCTTT
CDR3 protein: CASSLRGDRGRSTEAFF

clone size: NA
D gene: TRBD2
V gene: TRBV7-3
J gene: TRBJ2-1
CDR3 DNA: TGTGCCAGCAGCTTAGGCGGGGGAGTCTCCTACAATGAGCAGTTCTTC
CDR3 protein: CASSLGGGVSYNEQFF

clone size: NA
D gene: TRBD2
V gene: TRBV11-3
J gene: TRBJ2-1
CDR3 DNA: TGTGCCAGCAGTTACGGACTAGCGGGAGCTTACAATGAGCAGTTCTTC
CDR3 protein: CASSYGLAGAYNEQFF

clone size: NA
D gene: TRBD1
V gene: TRBV10-1
J gene: TRBJ2-7
CDR3 DNA: TGCGCCAGCAGACGGACAGGGGGATACTACGAGCAGTACTTC
CDR3 protein: CASRRTGGYYEQYF

clone size: NA
D gene: NA
V gene: TRBV2
J gene: TRBJ1-4
CDR3 DNA: TGTGCCAGCAGTGAAGGCGTAGGGCTGGCACAAAAACTGTTTTTT
CDR3 protein: CASSEGVGLAQKLFF

clone size: NA
D gene: NA
V gene: TRBV7-9
J gene: TRBJ1-1
CDR3 DNA: TGTGCCAGCAGCTTAGAGGGGAACACTGAAGCTTTCTTT
CDR3 protein: CASSLEGNTEAFF

clone size: NA
D gene: NA
V gene: TRBV6-5
J gene: TRBJ1-3
CDR3 DNA: TGTGCCAGCAGTTACGGGCCCAGAAACACCATATATTTT
CDR3 protein: CASSYGPRNTIYF

clone size: NA
D gene: NA
V gene: TRBV5-8
J gene: TRBJ1-5
CDR3 DNA: TGTGCCAGCAGCTACAGGGACAATCAGCCCCAGCATTTT
CDR3 protein: CASSYRDNQPQHF

clone size: NA
D gene: TRBD2
V gene: TRBV14
J gene: TRBJ2-1
CDR3 DNA: TGTGCCAGCAGCCAATATCTAGCGGGAGTGGTGGAGCAGTTCTTC
CDR3 protein: CASSQYLAGVVEQFF

clone size: NA
D gene: NA
V gene: TRBV5-4
J gene: TRBJ1-4
CDR3 DNA: TGTGCCAGCAGCTGGGGGGGGACCCTCGAAAAACTGTTTTTT
CDR3 protein: CASSWGGTLEKLFF

clone size: few
D gene: TRBD1
V gene: TRBV30
J gene: TRBJ1-6
CDR3 DNA: TGTGCCTGGAGTGTATCAGGGGGCGCGTATAATTCACCCCTCCACTTT
CDR3 protein: CAWSVSGGAYNSPLHF

clone size: NA
D gene: TRBD1
V gene: TRBV28
J gene: TRBJ1-1
CDR3 DNA: TGTGCCAGCAGTTCAGGGGGGCAGGGGACTGAAGCTTTCTTT
CDR3 protein: CASSSGGQGTEAFF

clone size: NA
D gene: NA
V gene: TRBV9
J gene: TRBJ2-1
CDR3 DNA: TGTGCCAGCAGCGTAGGCATAGTAGTCACAGGGGAGCAGTTCTTC
CDR3 protein: CASSVGIVVTGEQFF

clone size: NA
D gene: TRBD1
V gene: TRBV27
J gene: TRBJ2-1
CDR3 DNA: TGTGCCAGCAGATCTAGACAGGGGGCCGGCGGGAGCTCCTACAATGAGCAGTTCTTC
CDR3 protein: CASRSRQGAGGSSYNEQFF

clone size: NA
D gene: NA
V gene: TRBV30
J gene: TRBJ1-3
CDR3 DNA: TGTGCCTGGGGAATGAGCGCTGGAGGAAACACCATATATTTT
CDR3 protein: CAWGMSAGGNTIYF

clone size: NA
D gene: NA
V gene: TRBV18
J gene: TRBJ1-3
CDR3 DNA: TGTGCCAGCTCACCCTCTCCGGACAAGATTCTTGGAAACACCATATATTTT
CDR3 protein: CASSPSPDKILGNTIYF

clone size: NA
D gene: NA
V gene: TRBV7-2
J gene: TRBJ2-1
CDR3 DNA: TGTGCCAGCGGGATCCCGGTGGAGAATGAGCAGTTCTTC
CDR3 protein: CASGIPVENEQFF

clone size: NA
D gene: NA
V gene: TRBV30
J gene: TRBJ2-7
CDR3 DNA: TGTGCCTGGAGTAGGAGGGGGATAGGCGAGCAGTACTTC
CDR3 protein: CAWSRRGIGEQYF

clone size: NA
D gene: TRBD1
V gene: TRBV18
J gene: TRBJ2-5
CDR3 DNA: TGTGCCAGCTCACCGCCTGGACAGGGGGGAGAGACCCAGTACTTC
CDR3 protein: CASSPPGQGGETQYF

clone size: NA
D gene: NA
V gene: TRBV7-9
J gene: TRBJ1-2
CDR3 DNA: TGTGCCAGCAGCTTACCCAGGACCGGCAGGGGCCTATACTATGGCTACACCTTC
CDR3 protein: CASSLPRTGRGLYYGYTF

clone size: few
D gene: NA
V gene: TRBV19
J gene: TRBJ2-7
CDR3 DNA: TGTGCCAGTAGTACGGTGAACGAGCAGTACTTC
CDR3 protein: CASSTVNEQYF

clone size: NA
D gene: NA
V gene: TRBV4-2
J gene: TRBJ1-1
CDR3 DNA: TGTGCCAGCAGCCAAGTCGGGGGAAAGGGCACTGAAGCTTTCTTT
CDR3 protein: CASSQVGGKGTEAFF

clone size: NA
D gene: NA
V gene: TRBV6-1
J gene: TRBJ1-5
CDR3 DNA: TGTGCCAGCAGCCTGGAGGACCGTCAGCCCCAGCATTTT
CDR3 protein: CASSLEDRQPQHF

clone size: few
D gene: NA
V gene: TRBV28
J gene: TRBJ1-1
CDR3 DNA: TGTGCCAGCGGAAGGACGGTAATGAACACTGAAGCTTTCTTT
CDR3 protein: CASGRTVMNTEAFF

clone size: NA
D gene: NA
V gene: TRBV5-1
J gene: TRBJ2-1
CDR3 DNA: TGCGCCAGCGCACCCGGAGAGGGGTACAATGAGCAGTTCTTC
CDR3 protein: CASAPGEGYNEQFF

clone size: NA
D gene: NA
V gene: TRBV7-9
J gene: TRBJ2-1
CDR3 DNA: TGTGCCAGCAGCTTAGGCGGGACGAGCTCCTACAATGAGCAGTTCTTC
CDR3 protein: CASSLGGTSSYNEQFF

clone size: NA
D gene: NA
V gene: TRBV30
J gene: TRBJ1-2
CDR3 DNA: TGTGCCTGGACCTTGGACACAAATGGCTACACCTTC
CDR3 protein: CAWTLDTNGYTF

clone size: NA
D gene: NA
V gene: TRBV25-1
J gene: TRBJ1-1
CDR3 DNA: TGTGCCAGCACTTCACGGCAGGGAAACACTGAAGCTTTCTTT
CDR3 protein: CASTSRQGNTEAFF

clone size: NA
D gene: TRBD2
V gene: TRBV5-1
J gene: TRBJ2-1
CDR3 DNA: TGCGCCAGCAGCTTAAGAAGCGGGAGTATCGGTGAGCAGTTCTTC
CDR3 protein: CASSLRSGSIGEQFF

clone size: once
D gene: NA
V gene: TRBV19
J gene: TRBJ1-2
CDR3 DNA: TGTGCCAGCCAACGGGGGGCCTATGGCTACACCTTC
CDR3 protein: CASQRGAYGYTF

clone size: NA
D gene: TRBD2
V gene: TRBV19
J gene: TRBJ2-5
CDR3 DNA: TGTGCCAGTATAGGGACCTCCCTAGCGGGAGGTGAGACCCAGTACTTC
CDR3 protein: CASIGTSLAGGETQYF

clone size: NA
D gene: TRBD2
V gene: TRBV6-1
J gene: TRBJ2-1
CDR3 DNA: TGTGCCAGCCTCCTAGCGGGAGCCAATGAGCAGTTCTTC
CDR3 protein: CASLLAGANEQFF

clone size: NA
D gene: NA
V gene: TRBV7-8
J gene: TRBJ1-1
CDR3 DNA: TGTGCCAGCAGCTTAGCGCCGTGGAACACTGAAGCTTTCTTT
CDR3 protein: CASSLAPWNTEAFF

clone size: NA
D gene: NA
V gene: TRBV6-6
J gene: TRBJ2-3
CDR3 DNA: TGTGCCAGCAGTCCCCCAGGGGAGGATACGCAGTATTTT
CDR3 protein: CASSPPGEDTQYF

clone size: NA
D gene: TRBD2
V gene: TRBV7-8
J gene: TRBJ2-3
CDR3 DNA: TGTGCCAGCAGCTTAGCTTGGACTAGCGGGAGTCGAACAGATACGCAGTATTTT
CDR3 protein: CASSLAWTSGSRTDTQYF

clone size: NA
D gene: TRBD1
V gene: TRBV10-2
J gene: TRBJ1-1
CDR3 DNA: TGCGCCAGCAGTGAGTCGGCCAGGGGGGTCACTGAAGCTTTCTTT
CDR3 protein: CASSESARGVTEAFF

clone size: once
D gene: TRBD1
V gene: TRBV6-1
J gene: TRBJ1-4
CDR3 DNA: TGTGCCAGCGAGGGACAGATTAATGAAAAACTGTTTTTT
CDR3 protein: CASEGQINEKLFF

clone size: NA
D gene: NA
V gene: TRBV19
J gene: TRBJ1-5
CDR3 DNA: TGTGCCAGTAGTATAAGGTGGGGGGGTCAGCCCCAGCATTTT
CDR3 protein: CASSIRWGGQPQHF

clone size: NA
D gene: NA
V gene: TRBV15
J gene: TRBJ2-7
CDR3 DNA: TGTGCCACCAGCAGAGATCAGACAGGCGCCTACGAGCAGTACTTC
CDR3 protein: CATSRDQTGAYEQYF

clone size: NA
D gene: NA
V gene: TRBV9
J gene: TRBJ2-3
CDR3 DNA: TGTGCCAGCAGCATAGGCCAGGGGTTCTCGAACACAGATACGCAGTATTTT
CDR3 protein: CASSIGQGFSNTDTQYF

clone size: NA
D gene: NA
V gene: TRBV4-3
J gene: TRBJ2-1
CDR3 DNA: TGCGCCAGCAGCCAAGATAGTGGGGGAGTAGCACGGAATGAGCAGTTCTTC
CDR3 protein: CASSQDSGGVARNEQFF

clone size: NA
D gene: TRBD1
V gene: TRBV19
J gene: TRBJ2-7
CDR3 DNA: TGTGCCACCACCAGACAGGGCTCCTACGAGCAGTACTTC
CDR3 protein: CATTRQGSYEQYF

clone size: NA
D gene: TRBD2
V gene: TRBV10-3
J gene: TRBJ2-7
CDR3 DNA: TGTGCCATTAAGGAGGGACTAGCGTACGAGCAGTACTTC
CDR3 protein: CAIKEGLAYEQYF

clone size: NA
D gene: NA
V gene: TRBV7-9
J gene: TRBJ2-3
CDR3 DNA: TGTGCCAGCATATACAGCGAGGGGGCAGATACGCAGTATTTT
CDR3 protein: CASIYSEGADTQYF

clone size: NA
D gene: NA
V gene: TRBV6-1
J gene: TRBJ2-1
CDR3 DNA: TGTGCCAGCGCTCCGACTTCCTACAATGAGCAGTTCTTC
CDR3 protein: CASAPTSYNEQFF

clone size: few
D gene: NA
V gene: TRBV9
J gene: TRBJ2-3
CDR3 DNA: TGTGCCAGCAGCGTATCAGGAGCTCCAGACACAGATACGCAGTATTTT
CDR3 protein: CASSVSGAPDTDTQYF

clone size: NA
D gene: NA
V gene: TRBV30
J gene: TRBJ1-2
CDR3 DNA: TGTGCCTGGAGTACAGCGGCAGGGCACAATGGCTACACCTTC
CDR3 protein: CAWSTAAGHNGYTF

clone size: NA
D gene: NA
V gene: TRBV11-2
J gene: TRBJ2-7
CDR3 DNA: TGTGCCAGCAGCCATGACTCCTACGAGCAGTACTTC
CDR3 protein: CASSHDSYEQYF

clone size: NA
D gene: TRBD1
V gene: TRBV23-1
J gene: TRBJ2-6
CDR3 DNA: TGCGCCAGCAGTCGAAAGGACAGGGGGCTTTGTTCTGGGGCCAACGTCCTGACTTTC
CDR3 protein: CASSRKDRGLCSGANVLTF

clone size: NA
D gene: NA
V gene: TRBV5-1
J gene: TRBJ2-2
CDR3 DNA: TGCGCCAGCAGCTTGCGGGAGTTGAACACCGGGGAGCTGTTTTTT
CDR3 protein: CASSLRELNTGELFF

clone size: NA
D gene: NA
V gene: TRBV20-1
J gene: TRBJ2-7
CDR3 DNA: TGCAGTGCTAGAGTTGAAAAGCAGTACTTC
CDR3 protein: CSARVEKQYF

clone size: NA
D gene: TRBD1
V gene: TRBV6-1
J gene: TRBJ2-1
CDR3 DNA: TGTGCCAGCAGGATGACAGGGGGCAAAGACAATGAGCAGTTCTTC
CDR3 protein: CASRMTGGKDNEQFF

clone size: NA
D gene: NA
V gene: TRBV27
J gene: TRBJ2-2
CDR3 DNA: TGTGCCAGCACCCCCGTCCTAGGGGACACCGGGGAGCTGTTTTTT
CDR3 protein: CASTPVLGDTGELFF

clone size: once
D gene: NA
V gene: TRBV19
J gene: TRBJ2-6
CDR3 DNA: TGTGCCAGTAGTCCCGACTGGGACCGACGCTCTGGGGCCAACGTCCTGACTTTC
CDR3 protein: CASSPDWDRRSGANVLTF